Shown below are 18 T cell receptor beta chains from a single sample sequenced in a study of blood T cell repertoires in COVID-19. The method was immunoSEQ multiplex PCR; TCRdb's version includes in-frame clones alone and lacks a portion of them. The repertoire includes 150,000 or so clones, 70% to 80% of them detected once, and 4.5% to 5% sits in the top ten. Input material: peripheral blood. The source of these receptors is an elderly woman with active or convalescent COVID-19.

The V call is TRBV6-2 or TRBV6-3, the J call TRBJ1-5, with TRBD1 as a possible D gene (6 bases). Per the germline V gene, CDR1 is MNHEY and CDR2 is SVGEGT. The CDR3 sequence is 16 residues long. The ends were cut back, 6 bases at V and 2 bases at J, with 17 bases in the middle. CDR3 nucleotides: TGTGCCAGCAGCCCCACCTCGACAGGACGCAATCAGCCCCAGCATTTT. As protein: CASSPTSTGRNQPQHF.

The chain is built from TRBV28 and TRBJ2-1; 8 bases map to TRBD2. Germline CDR1 and CDR2: MDHEN and SYDVKM. The V gene end was trimmed by 4 bases and the J gene end by 12 bases; junction bases not matched to a gene: 5. This CDR3 spans 12 amino acids. Here the CDR3 DNA reads TGTGCCAGCAGTTCGGGGGGGCTACGGCAGTTCTTC. Translated: CASSSGGLRQFF. The full variable domain, with the rest looked up from reference TRBV28 and TRBJ2-1, is DVKVTQSSRYLVKRTGEKVFLECVQDMDHENMFWYRQDPGLGLRLIYFSYDVKMKEKGDIPEGYSVSREKKERFSLILESASTNQTSMYLCASSSGGLRQFFGPGTRLTVL.

The V gene is TRBV6-2 or TRBV6-3, the J gene TRBJ1-1, with TRBD1 matching over 8 bases. CDR3 length: 14 amino acids. CDR1 is MNHEY, CDR2 SVGEGT, per germline. J gave up 5 bases and V 4 bases, and 6 bases lay outside the gene matches. CDR3 protein: CASSLDRVGTEAFF. CDR3 sequence (DNA): TGTGCCAGCAGTTTGGACAGGGTTGGGACTGAAGCTTTCTTT.

J is TRBJ1-2 and V is TRBV11-2, with 8 bases lining up with TRBD1. Trimming took 7 bases from V and 8 from J; bases not matched to a gene: 12. CDR1 is SGHAT, CDR2 FQNNGV, per germline. This CDR3 spans 14 amino acids. The CDR3 is CASTFRQGLRGYTF. The CDR3 DNA is TGTGCCAGCACCTTCCGACAGGGGTTAAGGGGCTACACCTTC.

This clone was found a few times. The chain combines TRBV15 with TRBJ1-5, with D hard to call. The CDR3 is 13 amino acids. Germline V gives CDR1 LNHNV, CDR2 YYDKDF (reference sequence). V lost 4 bases and J lost 6, with 10 bases in between. The CDR3 region is CATSTLGGQPQHF. CDR3 coding DNA: TGTGCCACCAGCACCTTGGGAGGTCAGCCCCAGCATTTT. The full variable domain, rest sourced from reference TRBV15 and TRBJ1-5, is DAMVIQNPRYQVTQFGKPVTLSCSQTLNHNVMYWYQQKSSQAPKLLFHYYDKDFNNEADTPDNFQSRRPNTSFCFLDIRSPGLGDTAMYLCATSTLGGQPQHFGDGTRLSIL.

The rearrangement links TRBV10-3 to TRBJ1-1; D is uncertain. Germline CDR1 reads ENHRY; CDR2 reads SYGVKD. This CDR3 has 15 amino acids. Trimming removed 2 bases from V and 2 bases from J, with 12 bases in between. DNA of the CDR3: TGTGCCATCAGTGAGCTAGGAAGGAGCAACACTGAAGCTTTCTTT. This encodes CAISELGRSNTEAFF.

This chain joins TRBV2 and TRBJ2-2; 8 bases are shared with TRBD1. The length of the CDR3 is 15 residues. Germline CDR1 reads SNHLY; CDR2 reads FYNNEI. Unmatched junction bases numbered 5, after V lost 7 bases and J lost 1 base. The CDR3 spells CASKFDRGNTGELFF. CDR3 bases: TGTGCCAGCAAATTTGACAGGGGGAACACCGGGGAGCTGTTTTTT.

The J gene is TRBJ2-7, the V gene TRBV2; 9 bases agree with TRBD1. Per germline, CDR1 SNHLY and CDR2 FYNNEI. The V gene end was trimmed by 7 bases and the J gene end by 6 bases; junction bases not matched to a gene: 7. This CDR3 comprises 13 residues. The CDR3 sequence: CASMLQGAGEQYF. CDR3 nucleotides: TGTGCCAGCATGTTACAGGGGGCGGGCGAGCAGTACTTC.

Concerning this clone itself: Distinct nucleotide sequences in the sample also encode this CDR3. CDR3 sequence: CASRTGSNYGYTF. Written as DNA, the CDR3 is TGTGCCAGTAGGACAGGGTCCAACTATGGCTACACCTTC. The chain is built from TRBV19 and TRBJ1-2, with 7 bases fitting TRBD1. Per the germline V gene, CDR1 is LNHDA and CDR2 is SQIVND (reference sequence). With 6 bases clipped from V and 2 bases from J, the junction kept 3 bases outside the gene matches. The CDR3 runs 13 residues.

The V call is TRBV5-1, the J call TRBJ2-7; possible D gene TRBD2, 7 bases. Germline CDR1 and CDR2: SGHRS and YFSETQ. The CDR3 extends over 15 amino acids. V shed 0 bases and J shed 7 bases, with 17 bases lying between them. In DNA, the CDR3 is TGCGCCAGCAGCTTGGTATTTGGGGGGGCGGAGGAGCAGTACTTC. Amino acid sequence: CASSLVFGGAEEQYF.

This rearrangement joins TRBV5-1 to TRBJ2-3; 9 bases line up with TRBD1. The CDR3 length is 16 residues. CDR1 and CDR2 (germline): SGHRS, YFSETQ. J lost 0 bases, V lost 5 bases, and 7 bases had no gene match. The DNA of the CDR3 is TGCGCCAGCAGATCCGGGACAGGGCCTAGCACAGATACGCAGTATTTT. This translates into CASRSGTGPSTDTQYF.

The V call is TRBV7-9, the J call TRBJ1-2; D might be TRBD1 (5 bases). This CDR3 contains 14 residues. Between the trimmed V and J ends, which lost 5 bases and 6 bases, there was a span of 16 bases. The germline gives CDR1 SEHNR, CDR2 FQNEAQ (reference sequence). The CDR3 DNA sequence: TGTGCCAGCAGCCGGGGACTGGACCAAAATGGCTACACCTTC. The encoded protein is CASSRGLDQNGYTF.

This sequence joins TRBV12-2 and TRBJ1-3; TRBD1 is the table's D call and was not checked against the DNA. TRBV12-2 is marked as a pseudogene. CDR3 size: 16 residues. Written as DNA, the CDR3 is TGTGCAAGTCGCTTACCCGGGACAGGGGCTGGAAACACCATATATTTT. It yields the protein CASRLPGTGAGNTIYF.

This clone was seen more than once but under ten times. The chain carries TRBV4-2 and TRBJ2-3, with 9 bases that match TRBD1. The CDR3 is 15 amino acids. Germline V lookup: CDR1 LGHNA, CDR2 YNFKEQ. V dropped 4 bases and J dropped 4; count of bases not matched to a gene: 6. The CDR3 DNA reads as TGTGCCAGCAGCCTGAAACAGGGGGCTGCAGATACGCAGTATTTT. It specifies CASSLKQGAADTQYF.

CDR3 protein: CASSRTGVWGTEAFF. In DNA, the CDR3 is TGTGCCAGTAGTAGAACAGGGGTGTGGGGCACTGAAGCTTTCTTT. The chain couples TRBV19 to TRBJ1-1; 7 bases are shared with TRBD1. CDR1 LNHDA and CDR2 SQIVND come from the germline V gene (reference sequence). The CDR3 contains 15 residues. V was clipped by 4 bases and J by 4 bases; unmatched bases: 9. Full variable domain (outside the CDR3, taken from reference TRBV19 and TRBJ1-1): DGGITQSPKYLFRKEGQNVTLSCEQNLNHDAMYWYRQDPGQGLRLIYYSQIVNDFQKGDIAEGYSVSREKKESFPLTVTSAQKNPTAFYLCASSRTGVWGTEAFFGQGTRLTVV.

A single count supports this clone. This chain connects TRBV18 to TRBJ2-2; 11 bases line up with TRBD1. Germline CDR1 and CDR2: KGHSH and LQKENI. J gave up 7 bases and V 1 base, and 8 bases lay outside the gene matches. The length of the CDR3 is 17 residues. As DNA, the CDR3 is TGTGCCAGCTCACCACTTGGACAGGGGGCTTCGGGCGGGGAGCTGTTTTTT. Protein sequence: CASSPLGQGASGGELFF.

The gene calls are TRBV7-9 and TRBJ1-2; 10 bases agree with TRBD1. Looked up from germline, CDR1 is SEHNR and CDR2 is FQNEAQ (reference sequence). Trimming at V came to 1 base and at J to 4 bases, leaving 9 bases not matched to a gene. CDR3 size: 17 residues. The CDR3 region has the DNA TGTGCCAGCAGCTTAGGAGTGACAGGGGGCGGCGGCTATGGCTACACCTTC. Translated: CASSLGVTGGGGYGYTF. Complete variable domain (other parts from reference TRBV7-9 and TRBJ1-2): DTGVSQNPRHKITKRGQNVTFRCDPISEHNRLYWYRQTLGQGPEFLTYFQNEAQLEKSRLLSDRFSAERPKGSFSTLEIQRTEQGDSAMYLCASSLGVTGGGGYGYTFGSGTRLTVV.

This clone showed up just once. This chain connects TRBV10-3 to TRBJ1-2; a weak D match, TRBD1 (6 bases). Looked up from germline, CDR1 is ENHRY and CDR2 is SYGVKD. The CDR3 contains 13 residues. V was trimmed by 8 bases and J by 7 bases, leaving 17 bases between them. CDR3: CAIWQDRSLGYTF. The CDR3 DNA follows: TGTGCCATCTGGCAAGACAGGTCCCTTGGCTACACCTTC.